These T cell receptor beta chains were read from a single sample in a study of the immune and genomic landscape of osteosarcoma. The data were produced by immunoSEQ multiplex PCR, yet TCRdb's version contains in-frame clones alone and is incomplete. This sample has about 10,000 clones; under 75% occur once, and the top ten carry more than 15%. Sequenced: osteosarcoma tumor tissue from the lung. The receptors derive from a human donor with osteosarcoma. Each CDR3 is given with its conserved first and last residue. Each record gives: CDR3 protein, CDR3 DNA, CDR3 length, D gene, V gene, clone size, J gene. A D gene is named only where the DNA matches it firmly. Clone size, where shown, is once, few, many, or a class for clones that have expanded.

CASSLGRPGELFF TGTGCCAGCAGCTTAGGGCGCCCCGGGGAGCTGTTTTTT 13 NA TRBV7-2 NA TRBJ2-2
CATGLADNEQFF TGTGCGACGGGACTAGCGGACAATGAGCAGTTCTTC 12 TRBD2 TRBV19 NA TRBJ2-1
CASSIWFTDTQYF TGTGCCAGTAGTATCTGGTTCACAGATACGCAGTATTTT 13 NA TRBV19 NA TRBJ2-3
CASSPLEQDVNEQFF TGTGCCAGCAGCCCCTTGGAGCAGGACGTCAATGAGCAGTTCTTC 15 NA TRBV6-5 NA TRBJ2-1
CASSLGLAGYTSYEQYF TGCGCCAGCAGCTTGGGACTAGCGGGCTACACCTCCTACGAGCAGTACTTC 17 TRBD2 TRBV5-1 NA TRBJ2-7
CAISDTGQGAWEKLFF TGTGCCATCAGTGATACGGGACAGGGGGCTTGGGAAAAACTGTTTTTT 16 TRBD1 TRBV10-3 few TRBJ1-4
CASNRGQTNEKLFF TGTGCCAGCAATAGAGGGCAGACTAATGAAAAACTGTTTTTT 14 NA TRBV6-1 NA TRBJ1-4
CASSPGPGYEQYF TGCGCCAGCAGCCCCGGACCTGGGTACGAGCAGTACTTC 13 NA TRBV4-1 NA TRBJ2-7
CASSELAGGPETQYF TGTGCCAGCAGTGAACTAGCGGGAGGGCCAGAGACCCAGTACTTC 15 TRBD2 TRBV6-1 NA TRBJ2-5
CASSLGTYGYTF TGTGCCAGCAGCTTAGGGACTTATGGCTACACCTTC 12 NA TRBV11-2 medium-sized TRBJ1-2
CASSLTSRYNEQFF TGTGCCAGCAGCCTAACTAGCAGGTACAATGAGCAGTTCTTC 14 NA TRBV7-9 NA TRBJ2-1
CAHTVGQTRINYGYTF TGTGCCCACACAGTGGGGCAGACCCGAATAAACTATGGCTACACCTTC 16 NA TRBV30 few TRBJ1-2
CASSEYGRGYGYTF TGTGCCAGCAGTGAATATGGCAGGGGATATGGCTACACCTTC 14 NA TRBV6-1 NA TRBJ1-2
CASSADGLNEKLFF TGTGCCAGCAGCGCGGACGGACTTAATGAAAAACTGTTTTTT 14 NA TRBV9 NA TRBJ1-4
CASSVVGGMAFF TGTGCCAGCAGCGTAGTTGGGGGGATGGCTTTCTTT 12 NA TRBV9 NA TRBJ1-1
CASSCRDCSPESTDTQYF TGTGCCAGCAGCTGCCGCGACTGTAGCCCTGAAAGCACAGATACGCAGTATTTT 18 NA TRBV7-9 once TRBJ2-3
CASRLLSGGTKSEQYF TGTGCCAGCAGGCTACTTAGTGGGGGAACCAAATCGGAGCAGTACTTC 16 NA TRBV28 NA TRBJ2-5
CASSFRPQSSYEQYF TGTGCCAGCAGTTTTAGGCCGCAGTCTTCCTACGAGCAGTACTTC 15 NA TRBV27 NA TRBJ2-7
CASSQGGGGPYEQYF TGTGCCAGCAGCCAAGGCGGCGGGGGCCCGTACGAGCAGTACTTC 15 NA TRBV4-2 few TRBJ2-7
CASSLEGWQRTPYEQYF TGTGCCAGCAGCTTAGAGGGGTGGCAGCGCACTCCCTACGAGCAGTACTTC 17 NA TRBV7-6 NA TRBJ2-7
CASSEGLPSVQFF TGTGCCAGCAGTGAAGGCCTGCCCTCGGTGCAGTTCTTC 13 NA TRBV25-1 few TRBJ2-1
CASSLGLAGVFQGGDDEQFF TGTGCCAGCAGCTTAGGGTTAGCGGGAGTATTCCAGGGAGGCGACGATGAGCAGTTCTTC 20 TRBD2 TRBV11-3 few TRBJ2-1
CASSFAYYRGYTF TGTGCCAGCAGTTTTGCATACTATAGGGGCTACACCTTC 13 NA TRBV28 NA TRBJ1-2
CASSIASEASYEQYF TGCGCCAGCAGCATCGCTAGCGAAGCGTCCTACGAGCAGTACTTC 15 NA TRBV5-1 NA TRBJ2-7
CAWSVSGAKNIQYF TGTGCCTGGAGTGTGAGTGGAGCCAAAAACATTCAGTACTTC 14 NA TRBV30 NA TRBJ2-4
CASSYGGYGYTF TGTGCCAGCAGTTACGGAGGTTATGGCTACACCTTC 12 NA TRBV6-6 once TRBJ1-2
CAGELAGGPDEQFF TGTGCCGGTGAACTAGCGGGAGGGCCCGATGAGCAGTTCTTC 14 TRBD2 TRBV30 NA TRBJ2-1
CASSGDRNYQPQHF TGTGCCAGCAGTGGAGACAGGAACTATCAGCCCCAGCATTTT 14 NA TRBV6-1 NA TRBJ1-5
CASSRSGTDTQYF TGTGCCAGCAGCAGGTCTGGCACAGATACGCAGTATTTT 13 NA TRBV2 NA TRBJ2-3
CASSTPEINTDTQYF TGTGCCAGCAGCACCCCAGAGATTAACACAGATACGCAGTATTTT 15 NA TRBV9 NA TRBJ2-3
CASSLRAWGDTQYF TGTGCCAGCAGCTTGAGGGCCTGGGGAGATACGCAGTATTTT 14 NA TRBV5-4 NA TRBJ2-3
CASSPRGRGDPTDTQYF TGTGCCAGCTCACCGCGGGGACGGGGGGACCCCACAGATACGCAGTATTTT 17 TRBD2 TRBV18 NA TRBJ2-3
CASSSVRCNQPQHF TGTGCCAGCAGCTCAGTTAGGTGCAATCAGCCCCAGCATTTT 14 NA TRBV5-4 NA TRBJ1-5